The 10 T cell receptor beta chains reported below all come from one sample, sequenced in a study of vaccination and CD4 T cells after COVID-19. The treatment is: approximately 9-day PBMC culture with coronavirus spike peptide pools or control peptides (ViraFEST assay). Once obtained from cultured CD4+ T cells, the DNA was sequenced using the Oncomine TCR Beta short-read assay. TCRdb used MiXCR to reprocess the PCR reads, holding one entry per CDR3 protein. The sample lists more than 10,000 distinct CDR3 sequences; approximately 76% were seen once. For these TCRs, the target antigens are not known. Sequenced: CD4+ T cells from blood, cultured in vitro. The receptors were sampled from a human donor who had recovered from COVID-19.

This chain links TRBV6-1 with TRBJ1-5; D is unresolved. The CDR3 sequence is 13 residues long. V was shortened by 4 bases and J by 7 bases, with 11 bases between the two germline ends. Germline-derived CDR1 and CDR2 are MNHNS and SASEGT. The CDR3 loop is CASSVGQGQPQHF. Written as DNA, the CDR3 is TGTGCCAGCAGTGTGGGTCAAGGGCAGCCCCAGCATTTT.

This clonotype has more than one count but fewer than ten. This chain uses TRBV12-3 or TRBV12-4 with TRBJ2-5; D may be TRBD2 (6 bases). The CDR3 runs to 13 residues. The V end lost 6 bases, the J end lost 6 bases, and 14 bases lay between the germline ends. As DNA, the CDR3 is TGTGCCAGCAGGCCATCCGCGGGACAGACCCAGTACTTC. Its translation: CASRPSAGQTQYF.

J is TRBJ2-7 and V is TRBV6-2 or TRBV6-3, with D uncertain. This CDR3 comprises 12 residues. Germline V gene sequence: CDR1 MNHEY, CDR2 SVGEGT. V was cut by 6 bases and J by 0 bases, with 6 bases left in between. The CDR3 bases are TGTGCCAGCAGCCTCTCCTCCTACGAGCAGTACTTC. It codes for CASSLSSYEQYF.

This clonotype was seen more than once but under ten times. The chain joins TRBV15 to TRBJ2-5; 7 positions agree with TRBD1. Germline CDR1 reads LNHNV; CDR2 reads YYDKDF (reference sequence). The CDR3 is made up of 17 amino acids. V shed 2 bases, J shed 2 bases, and the junction held 11 bases outside the gene matches. As DNA, the CDR3 is TGTGCCACCAGCAGACCGAAAAGACAGGGTTTTCAAGAGACCCAGTACTTC. Its translation is CATSRPKRQGFQETQYF.

The chain couples TRBV4-3 to TRBJ1-2, with 12 bases matching TRBD1. After removal of 0 bases from V and 8 bases from J, the junction contained 7 bases not matched to a gene. Germline-derived CDR1 and CDR2 are LGHNA and YSLEER. The CDR3 runs 16 residues. For the CDR3, the DNA is TGCGCCAGCAGCCAAGATAGCAGGGACAGGGGGCGAGGCTACACCTTC. This encodes CASSQDSRDRGRGYTF.

The chain joins TRBV7-2 to TRBJ1-2; 10 bases fit TRBD1. This CDR3 is 17 amino acids long. V lost 4 bases to trimming and J lost 3 bases; unmatched junction nucleotides: 11. CDR1 and CDR2 (germline): SGHTA, FQGNSA. The CDR3 here is CASSYRSDRGSDYGYTF. In DNA form, the CDR3 reads TGTGCCAGCAGCTACCGGTCGGACAGGGGGTCTGACTATGGCTACACCTTC. The full variable domain, its missing parts supplied by reference TRBV7-2 and TRBJ1-2, is GAGVSQSPSNKVTEKGKDVELRCDPISGHTALYWYRQSLGQGLEFLIYFQGNSAPDKSGLPSDRFSAERTGGSVSTLTIQRTQQEDSAVYLCASSYRSDRGSDYGYTFGSGTRLTVV.

J is TRBJ2-5 and V is TRBV18; D is ambiguous. Germline CDR1 KGHSH, CDR2 LQKENI. The germline V and J ends were trimmed by 3 bases and 1 base, with 0 bases remaining between them. The CDR3 is made up of 11 amino acids. CDR3 DNA: TGTGCCAGCTCACCCCAAGAGACCCAGTACTTC. It is translated as CASSPQETQYF. Filled out from reference TRBV18 and TRBJ2-5, the complete variable domain reads NAGVMQNPRHLVRRRGQEARLRCSPMKGHSHVYWYRQLPEEGLKFMVYLQKENIIDESGMPKERFSAEFPKEGPSILRIQQVVRGDSAAYFCASSPQETQYFGPGTRLLVL.

This clonotype was detected once. The genes are TRBV25-1 and TRBJ1-6, with D uncertain. CDR1 is MGHDK, CDR2 SYGVNS, per germline. Deletions cut 7 bases from V and 7 bases from J, with 8 bases between. The CDR3 spans 12 residues. The CDR3 DNA sequence: TGTGCCAGCAAAAGACCGAATTCACCCCTCCACTTT. Translation gives CASKRPNSPLHF. Together with reference TRBV25-1 and TRBJ1-6, the CDR3 gives the full variable domain: EADIYQTPRYLVIGTGKKITLECSQTMGHDKMYWYQQDPGMELHLIHYSYGVNSTEKGDLSSESTVSRIRTEHFPLTLESARPSHTSQYLCASKRPNSPLHFGNGTRLTVT.

This sequence joins TRBV7-9 and TRBJ2-2, with D hard to call. Germline CDR1 is SEHNR and CDR2 is FQNEAQ (reference sequence). Between the trimmed V and J ends, which lost 0 bases and 5 bases, there was a span of 10 bases. This CDR3 is 15 amino acids long. In DNA, the CDR3 is TGTGCCAGCAGCTTAGCGGCCATGCGGACCGGGGAGCTGTTTTTT. Amino acids: CASSLAAMRTGELFF.

The CDR3 sequence is CSAQDLDGVHEQFF. CDR3 DNA: TGCAGTGCCCAGGACCTGGACGGTGTCCATGAGCAGTTCTTC. J is TRBJ2-1 and V is TRBV20-1; D not certain. The V and J ends lost 6 bases and 8 bases respectively, with 20 bases between them. CDR1 and CDR2 from the germline V gene are DFQATT and SNEGSKA (reference sequence). This CDR3 is built from 14 residues.